A single sample is the source of the 26 T cell receptor beta chains below, sequenced in a study of CD8+ T cells in alopecia areata. RNA was isolated and reverse transcribed to cDNA, the sequencing template. Generated by immunoSEQ multiplex PCR, the TCRdb table keeps only in-frame clones and is missing some. The sample consists of about 120,000 clones, around 49% of them appearing once. This specimen consisted of CD8+ T cells sorted from blood, obtained at week 0. These receptors all stem from a human donor with alopecia areata.

The chain joins TRBV5-6 to TRBJ1-6; D ambiguous. CDR3 length equals 12 residues. Trimming shortened V by 5 bases and J by 9 bases, and 9 bases separated the two germline ends. Germline assignment: CDR1 SGHDT and CDR2 YYEEEE. This CDR3 reads CASSFGVSPLHF. In DNA form, the CDR3 reads TGTGCCAGCAGTTTCGGGGTTTCACCCCTCCACTTT.

J is TRBJ2-7 and V is TRBV9; D may be TRBD2 (5 bases). This CDR3 comprises 14 residues. Trimming pared 4 bases from V and 3 bases from J, leaving 14 bases between. CDR1 SGDLS and CDR2 YYNGEE come from the germline V gene. The CDR3 is CASSPRAGNYEQYF. The DNA for the CDR3 is TGTGCCAGCAGCCCCCGGGCGGGTAACTACGAGCAGTACTTC.

This clone was seen just once. The same CDR3 can be traced to other DNA sequences in this sample. This rearrangement joins TRBV30 to TRBJ2-7, with a weak D call TRBD2 (5 bases). Trimming left V 0 bases short and J 0 bases short, with 9 bases between. The CDR3 covers 14 residues. CDR1 GTSNPN and CDR2 SVGIG come from the germline V gene (reference sequence). DNA of the CDR3: TGTGCCTGGAGTGTACGAGGGAGCTCCTACGAGCAGTACTTC. It yields the protein CAWSVRGSSYEQYF.

The CDR3, as DNA: TGTGCCAGCAGCTCTGCTTTATCTAGCACAGATACGCAGTATTTT. Translated: CASSSALSSTDTQYF. The rearrangement links TRBV13 to TRBJ2-3; D uncertain. V gave up 4 bases and J gave up 0 bases, with 11 bases separating them. This CDR3 spans 15 amino acids. The germline V gene has CDR1 PRHDT and CDR2 FYEKMQ (reference sequence).

The chain is built from TRBV5-4 and TRBJ2-1; 10 nucleotides agree with TRBD2. The ends lost 3 bases at V and 8 bases at J; junction bases unmatched: 8. The CDR3 sequence is 15 residues long. Looked up from germline, CDR1 is SGHNT and CDR2 is YYREEE (reference sequence). CDR3 in amino acids: CASSYASGGVDEQFF. CDR3 DNA: TGTGCCAGCAGCTATGCTAGCGGGGGAGTTGATGAGCAGTTCTTC.

This clone came up a few times. The rearrangement links TRBV27 to TRBJ2-3; TRBD1 matches 7 bases. Germline V gene data show CDR1 as MNHEY and CDR2 as SMNVEV (reference sequence). This CDR3 has 15 residues. The junction had 4 bases not matched to a gene; V was cut back by 4 bases and J by 0 bases. The CDR3 nucleotides read TGTGCCAGCAGTTCACGGGACAGTAGCACAGATACGCAGTATTTT. Translation gives CASSSRDSSTDTQYF.

The genes are TRBV13 and TRBJ1-2; possible D gene TRBD1, 5 bases. CDR1 and CDR2 (germline): PRHDT, FYEKMQ (reference sequence). The CDR3 has 15 amino acids. Trimming left V 8 bases short and J 4 bases short, with 20 bases between. CDR3 loop: CASAPSPGGGYGYTF. Here the CDR3 DNA reads TGTGCCAGCGCCCCCTCCCCGGGGGGAGGCTATGGCTACACCTTC.

The rearrangement uses TRBV29-1 and TRBJ1-2, with 11 bases identical to TRBD1. Trimming cost V 4 bases and J 3 bases; bases outside gene matches: 1. The CDR3 extends over 13 amino acids. Germline V gene data show CDR1 as SQVTM and CDR2 as ANQGSEA. In nucleotides, the CDR3 is TGCAGCGTTGGGACAGGGGGCGACTATGGCTACACCTTC. The encoded protein is CSVGTGGDYGYTF.

This clone turned up a few times. This rearrangement joins TRBV29-1 to TRBJ2-1; a weak D match, TRBD2 (5 bases). V was trimmed by 3 bases and J by 0 bases, leaving 15 bases between them. This CDR3 comprises 16 residues. Germline loops: CDR1 SQVTM, CDR2 ANQGSEA. The CDR3 loop is CSVDGVSSGSYNEQFF. The CDR3 nucleotides read TGCAGCGTTGACGGGGTTAGTTCGGGCTCCTACAATGAGCAGTTCTTC.

This clone has just a few counts. This sample includes further DNA sequences coding for the same CDR3. The chain uses TRBV6-5 and TRBJ1-2; D gene unclear. Germline V gene sequence: CDR1 MNHEY, CDR2 SVGAGI. The CDR3 covers 13 residues. V was clipped by 0 bases and J by 1 base, with 3 bases between them. The CDR3 sequence: CASSYSNNYGYTF. In DNA, the CDR3 is TGTGCCAGCAGTTACTCGAATAACTATGGCTACACCTTC.

V and J are TRBV5-1 and TRBJ2-7, with 10 bases aligning to TRBD2. V dropped 4 bases and J dropped 2; count of bases not matched to a gene: 12. This CDR3 has 17 residues. Looked up from germline, CDR1 is SGHRS and CDR2 is YFSETQ. The CDR3 sequence: CASSKSASGGEAYEQYF. The CDR3 coding sequence is TGCGCCAGCAGCAAGAGTGCTAGCGGGGGCGAAGCCTACGAGCAGTACTTC.

The DNA for the CDR3 is TGTGCCAGCAGCCCCCCAGCTGGGAGCTCCTACAATGAGCAGTTCTTC. Encoded protein: CASSPPAGSSYNEQFF. The rearrangement links TRBV13 to TRBJ2-1, with D possibly matching TRBD2 (5 bases). Trimming shortened V by 5 bases and J by 0 bases, and 14 bases separated the two germline ends. The CDR3 extends over 16 amino acids. Germline assignment: CDR1 PRHDT and CDR2 FYEKMQ (reference sequence).

V usage is TRBV27 and J usage is TRBJ2-3, with unresolved D. V shed 5 bases and J shed 0 bases, with 12 bases lying between them. The CDR3 spans 15 residues. Germline assignment: CDR1 MNHEY and CDR2 SMNVEV (reference sequence). The CDR3 sequence: CASSIGPYSTDTQYF. The CDR3 region has the DNA TGTGCCAGCAGTATAGGACCATACAGCACAGATACGCAGTATTTT.

CDR3 protein: CASSRGRPAEQYF. The CDR3 DNA reads TGTGCCAGCAGCAGGGGACGTCCTGCCGAGCAGTACTTC. The rearrangement links TRBV27 to TRBJ2-7, with D possibly TRBD1 on 6 matching bases. The CDR3 has 13 amino acids. Trimming removed 6 bases at V and 6 bases at J, with 15 bases between. Germline V lookup: CDR1 MNHEY, CDR2 SMNVEV (reference sequence).

This rearrangement joins TRBV4-1 to TRBJ2-7; D is ambiguous. Germline V gene sequence: CDR1 MGHRA, CDR2 YSYEKL. The CDR3 covers 13 residues. Between the trimmed V and J ends, which lost 1 base and 5 bases, there was a span of 9 bases. CDR3 loop: CASSQGLGHEQYF. DNA for the CDR3: TGCGCCAGCAGCCAAGGCCTTGGGCACGAGCAGTACTTC.

The chain joins TRBV5-1 to TRBJ1-1; tentatively, D is TRBD1 (5 bases). Looked up from germline, CDR1 is SGHRS and CDR2 is YFSETQ. There are 14 residues in the CDR3. Trimming took off 4 bases at V and 0 bases at J, with 10 bases between the two ends. The CDR3 nucleotides are TGCGCCAGCAGCCCCAGGGTAATGAACACTGAAGCTTTCTTT. This sequence encodes CASSPRVMNTEAFF.

V is TRBV19 and J is TRBJ2-7; D possibly corresponds to TRBD1 (5 bases). Trimming removed 5 bases from V and 7 bases from J, with 24 bases in between. Germline CDR1 and CDR2: LNHDA and SQIVND (reference sequence). There are 16 residues in the CDR3. The CDR3 loop reads CASSAAVAGPLVEQYF. CDR3 DNA: TGTGCCAGTAGTGCTGCCGTCGCAGGGCCGCTTGTTGAGCAGTACTTC.

This chain uses TRBV25-1 with TRBJ2-7, with TRBD1 matching 7 bases. Germline V CDR1 and CDR2: MGHDK, SYGVNS. Trimming removed 3 bases from V and 3 bases from J; junction bases left unmatched: 8. The CDR3 loop spans 15 amino acids. The CDR3 bases are TGTGCCAGCAGTGACCCGTCCAGGGGGATCTACGAGCAGTACTTC. Its translation: CASSDPSRGIYEQYF.

The CDR3 coding sequence is TGTGCCACCAGCAGAGGCGATAGCGGGGCCTACCAAGAGACCCAGTACTTC. This encodes CATSRGDSGAYQETQYF. This chain uses TRBV15 with TRBJ2-5; 8 bases are a match to TRBD2. CDR1 is LNHNV, CDR2 YYDKDF, per germline (reference sequence). The CDR3 is 17 amino acids. The ends lost 1 base at V and 0 bases at J; junction bases unmatched: 7.

This clone came up a few times. This sequence joins TRBV23-1 and TRBJ1-1; 7 positions agree with TRBD1. TRBV23-1 is sorted into the ORF group, with uncertain function. This CDR3 comprises 14 residues. The junction had 6 bases not matched to a gene; V was cut back by 4 bases and J by 4 bases. CDR3 residues: CASSREGAVTEAFF. The CDR3 DNA reads as TGCGCCAGCAGTCGGGAGGGGGCGGTCACTGAAGCTTTCTTT.

The rearrangement uses TRBV6-5 and TRBJ2-5; perhaps D is TRBD1 or TRBD2 (5 bases each). V was cut by 2 bases and J by 1 base, with 14 bases left in between. The CDR3 length is 16 residues. The germline gives CDR1 MNHEY, CDR2 SVGAGI. CDR3 bases: TGTGCCAGCAGTTACGACTTGGGACGGAGCCAAGAGACCCAGTACTTC. It encodes CASSYDLGRSQETQYF.

The genes are TRBV2 and TRBJ2-1; no clear D gene. V lost 8 bases and J 0 bases, leaving 14 bases between the germline ends. Per the germline V gene, CDR1 is SNHLY and CDR2 is FYNNEI. This CDR3 has 15 residues. The CDR3 DNA reads as TGTGCCAGCCGGCCCGCAATGAGCTCCTACAATGAGCAGTTCTTC. It encodes CASRPAMSSYNEQFF. The full variable domain, with the rest looked up from reference TRBV2 and TRBJ2-1, is EPEVTQTPSHQVTQMGQEVILRCVPISNHLYFYWYRQILGQKVEFLVSFYNNEISEKSEIFDDQFSVERPDGSNFTLKIRSTKLEDSAMYFCASRPAMSSYNEQFFGPGTRLTVL.

The CDR3 DNA reads as TGTGCCAGCAGTTTCTCGGGTTTCAATCAGCCCCAGCATTTT. It encodes CASSFSGFNQPQHF. V usage is TRBV27 and J usage is TRBJ1-5; D gene unclear. The CDR3 covers 14 residues. Trimming took 3 bases from V and 3 from J, leaving 9 bases between them. In germline, CDR1 is MNHEY, CDR2 SMNVEV (reference sequence).

This chain connects TRBV7-9 to TRBJ2-3, with a weak D call TRBD2 (6 bases). The germline CDR1 and CDR2 sequences are SEHNR and FQNEAQ (reference sequence). Between the trimmed V and J ends, which lost 4 bases and 5 bases, there was a span of 19 bases. This CDR3 has 16 amino acids. CDR3 DNA sequence: TGTGCCAGCAGCTCGCTCCAGGAAAGGGGAGGAGATACGCAGTATTTT. Its translation is CASSSLQERGGDTQYF.

This clone occurred many times. The CDR3 DNA reads as TGTGCCACCAGCAGAGCCCCGGGGGGCATAGCTGAAGCTTTCTTT. Translating it yields CATSRAPGGIAEAFF. This sequence joins TRBV15 and TRBJ1-1; D is perhaps TRBD1 (6 bases). The CDR3 has 15 amino acids. The V gene lost 1 base and the J gene lost 6 bases, with 15 bases spanning the gap. Germline-derived CDR1 and CDR2 are LNHNV and YYDKDF (reference sequence).

The chain couples TRBV10-3 to TRBJ2-7, with D tentatively TRBD1 or TRBD2 (5 bases each). CDR3 size: 12 residues. Germline assignment: CDR1 ENHRY and CDR2 SYGVKD. V was cut by 10 bases and J by 7 bases, with 17 bases left in between. CDR3 sequence: CATRPGQEEQYF. Here the CDR3 DNA reads TGTGCCACCCGTCCGGGGCAGGAAGAGCAGTACTTC.